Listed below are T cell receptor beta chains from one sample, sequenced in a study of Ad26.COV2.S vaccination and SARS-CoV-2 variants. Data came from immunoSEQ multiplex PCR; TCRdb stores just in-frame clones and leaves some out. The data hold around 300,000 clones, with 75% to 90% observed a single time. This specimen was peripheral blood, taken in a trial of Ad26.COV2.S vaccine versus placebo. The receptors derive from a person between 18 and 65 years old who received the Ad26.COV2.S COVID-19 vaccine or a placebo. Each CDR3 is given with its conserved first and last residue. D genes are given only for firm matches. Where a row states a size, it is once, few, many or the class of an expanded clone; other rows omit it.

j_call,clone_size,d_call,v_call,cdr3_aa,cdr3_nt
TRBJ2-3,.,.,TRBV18,CASSPPNMDTDTQYF,TGTGCCAGCTCACCACCGAATATGGACACAGATACGCAGTATTTT
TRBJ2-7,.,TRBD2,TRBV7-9,CASSLARTSGTPYEQYF,TGTGCCAGCAGCTTAGCCAGGACTAGCGGGACGCCCTACGAGCAGTACTTC
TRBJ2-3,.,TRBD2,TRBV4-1,CASSQAGGLGTDTQYF,TGCGCCAGCAGCCAAGCGGGGGGGCTTGGCACAGATACGCAGTATTTT
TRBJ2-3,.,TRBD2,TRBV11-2,CASSPRTSGSWSDTQYF,TGTGCCAGCAGCCCCCGGACTAGCGGGAGCTGGTCAGATACGCAGTATTTT
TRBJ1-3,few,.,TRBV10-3,CAISETVSWGNTIYF,TGTGCCATCAGTGAGACAGTTTCTTGGGGAAACACCATATATTTT
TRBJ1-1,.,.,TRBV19,CASSIVGSTEAFF,TGTGCCAGTAGTATCGTGGGATCAACTGAAGCTTTCTTT
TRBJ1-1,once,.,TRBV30,CAWSVSENTEAFF,TGTGCCTGGAGTGTTAGCGAGAACACTGAAGCTTTCTTT
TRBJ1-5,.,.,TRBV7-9,CASSLPGEPQHF,TGTGCCAGCAGCTTACCAGGGGAGCCCCAGCATTTT
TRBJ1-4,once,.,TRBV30,CAWRRQGFEKLFF,TGTGCCTGGAGAAGACAAGGGTTCGAAAAACTGTTTTTT
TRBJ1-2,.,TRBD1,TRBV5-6,CASTRQGVRGYGYTF,TGTGCCAGCACCCGACAGGGAGTAAGGGGTTATGGCTACACCTTC
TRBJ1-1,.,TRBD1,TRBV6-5,CASSHTGGYRTEAFF,TGTGCCAGCAGTCATACAGGGGGCTACCGGACTGAAGCTTTCTTT
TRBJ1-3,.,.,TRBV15,CATSRLWGNTIYF,TGTGCCACCAGCAGGTTGTGGGGAAACACCATATATTTT
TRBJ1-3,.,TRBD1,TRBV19,CATRQGRSGNTIYF,TGTGCCACCAGACAGGGCCGCTCTGGAAACACCATATATTTT
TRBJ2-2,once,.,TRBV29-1,CSAASSVWETGELFF,TGCAGCGCGGCTTCTAGCGTCTGGGAAACCGGGGAGCTGTTTTTT
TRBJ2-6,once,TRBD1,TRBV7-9,CASRRPGQGTSLRNVLTF,TGTGCCAGCAGACGTCCGGGACAGGGGACTTCCCTACGCAACGTCCTGACTTTC
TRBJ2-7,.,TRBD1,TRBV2,CASSERQGPYEQYF,TGTGCCAGCAGTGAAAGACAGGGGCCCTACGAGCAGTACTTC
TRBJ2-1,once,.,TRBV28,CASSLFRQGRDNEQFF,TGTGCCAGCAGTTTATTCCGGCAGGGTCGGGACAATGAGCAGTTCTTC
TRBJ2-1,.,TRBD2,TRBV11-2,CASSLELAGPDNEQFF,TGTGCCAGCAGCTTAGAGTTAGCGGGGCCAGACAATGAGCAGTTCTTC
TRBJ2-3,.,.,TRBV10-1,CASSESGRWGSTDTQYF,TGCGCCAGCAGTGAGTCCGGAAGATGGGGTAGCACAGATACGCAGTATTTT
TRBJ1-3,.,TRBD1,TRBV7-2,CASSKTGTATGNTIYF,TGTGCCAGCAGCAAAACCGGGACAGCGACTGGAAACACCATATATTTT
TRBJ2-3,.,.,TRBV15,CATSRDLPDTQYF,TGTGCCACCAGCAGAGATCTCCCAGATACGCAGTATTTT
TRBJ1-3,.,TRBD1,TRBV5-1,CASSRETGSGNTIYF,TGCGCCAGCAGCCGTGAGACAGGGTCTGGAAACACCATATATTTT
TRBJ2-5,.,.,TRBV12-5,CASGLGWTEQETQYF,TGTGCTAGTGGTTTGGGCTGGACAGAACAAGAGACCCAGTACTTC
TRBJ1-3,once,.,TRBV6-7,CANKGRSGNTIYF,TGTGCCAACAAAGGGAGGTCTGGAAACACCATATATTTT
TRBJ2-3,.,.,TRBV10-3,CAIRMDHSTDTQYF,TGTGCCATCAGAATGGACCACTCCACAGATACGCAGTATTTT
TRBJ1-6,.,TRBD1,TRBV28,CASSFSGQGARAYNSPLHF,TGTGCCAGCAGTTTTTCCGGACAGGGGGCTAGGGCCTATAATTCACCCCTCCACTTT
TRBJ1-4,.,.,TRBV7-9,CASSLVEGEKLFF,TGTGCCAGCAGCTTAGTCGAGGGTGAAAAACTGTTTTTT
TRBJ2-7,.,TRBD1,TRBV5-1,CASSPPRTGLSEQYF,TGCGCCAGCAGCCCCCCTAGGACAGGGCTGAGCGAGCAGTACTTC
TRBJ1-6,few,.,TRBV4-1,CASSQAGTGFLIGSPLHF,TGCGCCAGCAGCCAAGCCGGAACAGGGTTTCTAATCGGTTCACCCCTCCACTTT
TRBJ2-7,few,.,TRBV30,CAWSVLHYEQYF,TGTGCCTGGAGTGTTCTCCACTACGAGCAGTACTTC
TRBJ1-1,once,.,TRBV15,CATSREAGLNTEAFF,TGTGCCACCAGCAGAGAGGCAGGGTTGAACACTGAAGCTTTCTTT
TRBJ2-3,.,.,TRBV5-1,CASSPGLLSTDTQYF,TGCGCCAGCAGCCCAGGTCTGTTAAGCACAGATACGCAGTATTTT
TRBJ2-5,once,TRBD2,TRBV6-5,CASRGLGKTQYF,TGTGCCAGCAGGGGACTAGGCAAGACCCAGTACTTC
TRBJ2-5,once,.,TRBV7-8,CASSRVGTALKETQYF,TGTGCCAGCAGCCGAGTAGGGACTGCTCTTAAAGAGACCCAGTACTTC
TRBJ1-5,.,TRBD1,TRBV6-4,CAIPRDRGFYSNQPQHF,TGTGCCATCCCCCGGGACAGGGGGTTTTATAGCAATCAGCCCCAGCATTTT
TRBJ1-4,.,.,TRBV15,CATSRDQTDSEKLFF,TGTGCCACCAGCAGAGATCAAACGGACTCTGAAAAACTGTTTTTT
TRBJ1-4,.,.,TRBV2,CASSLGEKLFF,TGTGCCAGCAGTCTCGGCGAAAAACTGTTTTTT
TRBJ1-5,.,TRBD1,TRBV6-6,CASSYLGTEGQPQHF,TGTGCCAGCAGTTACTTAGGGACAGAGGGTCAGCCCCAGCATTTT
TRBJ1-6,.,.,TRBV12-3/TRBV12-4,CASSVWGNSPLHF,TGTGCCAGCAGCGTGTGGGGGAATTCACCCCTCCACTTT
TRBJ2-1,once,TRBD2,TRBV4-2,CASSQGSAGGGDNEQFF,TGTGCCAGCAGCCAAGGTTCTGCTGGCGGGGGAGACAATGAGCAGTTCTTC
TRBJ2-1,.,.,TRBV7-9,CASSPNRGDRYNEQFF,TGTGCCAGCAGCCCAAACCGGGGGGACAGATACAATGAGCAGTTCTTC
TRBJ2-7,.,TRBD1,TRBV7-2,CASSFQTGPDYEQYF,TGTGCCAGCAGCTTTCAGACAGGGCCCGACTACGAGCAGTACTTC
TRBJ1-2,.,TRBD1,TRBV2,CASRGDRGYGYTF,TGTGCCAGCAGGGGGGACAGGGGCTATGGCTACACCTTC
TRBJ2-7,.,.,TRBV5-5,CASRSPTDSYEQYF,TGTGCCAGCAGATCCCCGACAGATTCCTACGAGCAGTACTTC
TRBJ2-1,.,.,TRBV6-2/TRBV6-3,CASSRAATREQFF,TGTGCCAGCAGCCGGGCCGCAACTCGGGAGCAGTTCTTC
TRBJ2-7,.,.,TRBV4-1,CASSQVGKGAYEQYF,TGCGCCAGCAGCCAAGTGGGGAAAGGGGCCTACGAGCAGTACTTC
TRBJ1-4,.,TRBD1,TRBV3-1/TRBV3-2,CASSQATGVETNEKLFF,TGTGCCAGCAGCCAAGCGACAGGGGTGGAAACTAATGAAAAACTGTTTTTT
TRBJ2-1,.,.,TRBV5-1,CASSLDGRELNEQFF,TGCGCCAGCAGCTTGGATGGGCGGGAACTCAATGAGCAGTTCTTC
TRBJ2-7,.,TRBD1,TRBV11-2,CASSTNRGLDYEQYF,TGTGCCAGCAGCACAAACAGGGGTTTAGACTACGAGCAGTACTTC
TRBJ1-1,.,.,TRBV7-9,CASSLPGQKNTEAFF,TGTGCCAGCAGCTTACCGGGACAAAAAAACACTGAAGCTTTCTTT
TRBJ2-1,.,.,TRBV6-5,CASRQPTGSGGEQFF,TGTGCCAGCAGACAACCCACAGGGTCGGGAGGTGAGCAGTTCTTC
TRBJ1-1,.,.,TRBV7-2,CASSFSTGRRAFF,TGTGCCAGCAGCTTCTCTACAGGGCGGAGAGCTTTCTTT